A single sample gave rise to the 13 T cell receptor beta chains below, sequenced in a study of blood T cells in healthy people across ages. A sample-barcoded 5' primer and a J-beta primer mix were used in a second PCR of roughly 6 to 11 cycles. TCRdb re-analysed the 5' RACE reads in MiXCR, keeping a single row per CDR3 protein. The data hold under 800,000 distinct CDR3 sequences, with about 21% observed a single time. The sequenced material came from blood. The receptors here all came from a man in his 70s in good health.

This clonotype appeared a single time. This rearrangement joins TRBV19 to TRBJ2-1, with D uncertain. V lost 3 bases, J lost 3 bases, and 9 bases lay in between. The CDR3 contains 14 residues. From germline, CDR1 is LNHDA and CDR2 SQIVND (reference sequence). The DNA for the CDR3 is TGTGCCAGTAGTATTAGCCCAGTCTACAATGAGCAGTTCTTC. This gives the protein CASSISPVYNEQFF.

The chain has TRBV7-2 and TRBJ2-7; no clear D. There are 15 residues in the CDR3. V was pared by 1 base and J by 0 bases, with 10 bases between. In germline, CDR1 is SGHTA, CDR2 FQGNSA. The CDR3 reads CASSLEVRTSYEQYF. Here the CDR3 DNA reads TGTGCCAGCAGCTTAGAGGTCCGGACCTCCTACGAGCAGTACTTC.

The V gene is TRBV9, the J gene TRBJ2-5; 12 bases map to TRBD2. The closer fit of TRBJ2-1 to the DNA end suggests the J call may be wrong. The length of the CDR3 is 18 residues. Germline-derived CDR1 and CDR2 are SGDLS and YYNGEE. CDR3 residues: CASSWGLAGGTKVDEQFF. As DNA, the CDR3 is TGTGCCAGCAGCTGGGGACTAGCGGGTGGTACCAAAGTGGATGAGCAGTTCTTC.

To note about this clonotype: Germline is not matched at one junction end, which may reflect a read error. V usage is TRBV20-1 and J usage is TRBJ2-3; 13 bases match TRBD2. CDR3 length equals 15 residues. The germline V gene encodes CDR1 DFQATT and CDR2 SNEGSKA (reference sequence). CDR3 coding DNA: TGCAGTGCCACCTCACTAGCGGGAGGGGCAGATACGCAGTACTTT. The encoded protein is CSATSLAGGADTQYF.

This clonotype was found many times. J is TRBJ2-2 and V is TRBV10-3; 7 bases are shared with TRBD1. The CDR3 contains 15 residues. Germline V gives CDR1 ENHRY, CDR2 SYGVKD. Trimming removed 4 bases from V and 1 base from J; junction bases left unmatched: 3. The CDR3 sequence: CAISVGQMNTGELFF. CDR3 in DNA: TGTGCCATCAGTGTGGGACAGATGAACACCGGGGAGCTGTTTTTT.

The V call is TRBV9, the J call TRBJ2-1, with D unclear. Germline assignment: CDR1 SGDLS and CDR2 YYNGEE. The V end lost 0 bases, the J end lost 4 bases, and 14 bases lay between the germline ends. The CDR3 loop spans 16 amino acids. CDR3 amino acids: CASSVAMENGYNEQFF. Here the CDR3 DNA reads TGTGCCAGCAGCGTAGCTATGGAGAATGGGTACAATGAGCAGTTCTTC. Complete variable domain (other parts from reference TRBV9 and TRBJ2-1): DSGVTQTPKHLITATGQRVTLRCSPRSGDLSVYWYQQSLDQGLQFLIQYYNGEERAKGNILERFSAQQFPDLHSELNLSSLELGDSALYFCASSVAMENGYNEQFFGPGTRLTVL.

The rearrangement uses TRBV7-2 and TRBJ1-1, with 11 bases fitting TRBD1. CDR3 length: 16 amino acids. V shed 5 bases and J 5 bases; nucleotides not matched to a gene: 10. Germline CDR1 SGHTA, CDR2 FQGNSA. Here the CDR3 reads CASSKRTGGGGTEAFF. CDR3 nucleotides: TGTGCCAGCAGCAAAAGGACAGGGGGCGGAGGAACTGAAGCTTTCTTT.

This clonotype was detected only once. Here the CDR3 reads CASSCTAGEDTQYF. The CDR3, as DNA: TGTGCCAGCAGTTGTACGGCGGGAGAAGATACGCAGTATTTT. The rearrangement joins TRBV12-3 or TRBV12-4 to TRBJ2-3; TRBD2 matches 7 bases. Germline trimming cut 4 bases from V and 5 bases from J; bases unmatched to any gene: 6. This CDR3 is built from 14 residues.

This clonotype occurred a few times. CDR3 sequence (DNA): TGCGCCAGCAGCCAAGATGCAGGGACCTACACCGGGGAGCTGTTTTTT. This gives the protein CASSQDAGTYTGELFF. The gene calls are TRBV4-1 and TRBJ2-2; either TRBD1 or TRBD2 may supply D (5 bases each). Germline loops: CDR1 MGHRA, CDR2 YSYEKL. This CDR3 region has 16 residues. V was pared by 0 bases and J by 3 bases, with 11 bases between.

This clonotype was recorded a few times. The chain is built from TRBV27 and TRBJ2-7, with 9 bases fitting TRBD1. Germline V CDR1 and CDR2: MNHEY, SMNVEV (reference sequence). CDR3 length equals 15 residues. The trim removed 5 bases at V and 3 bases at J, leaving 8 bases unmatched. This CDR3 is CASSPVDRGGYEQYF. The CDR3 region has the DNA TGTGCCAGCAGTCCGGTGGACAGGGGCGGCTACGAGCAGTACTTC.

V and J are TRBV10-3 and TRBJ2-7, with D perhaps matching TRBD1 or TRBD2 (6 bases each). Trimming removed 6 bases at V and 0 bases at J, with 12 bases between. Germline assignment: CDR1 ENHRY and CDR2 SYGVKD. CDR3 length equals 14 residues. In DNA form, the CDR3 reads TGTGCCATCAGGACCGGGGGCCCCTCCTACGAGCAGTACTTC. Amino acids: CAIRTGGPSYEQYF.

Ten or more counts support this clonotype. The rearrangement links TRBV7-2 to TRBJ1-6; no reliable D call. CDR1 SGHTA and CDR2 FQGNSA come from the germline V gene. Deletions cut 6 bases from V and 7 bases from J, with 16 bases between. This CDR3 has 15 residues. The CDR3 DNA reads TGTGCCAGCAGAGAGCGGGGAAATAAGAATTCACCCCTCCACTTT. Translating it yields CASRERGNKNSPLHF.

This clonotype has a handful of counts. The chain links TRBV20-1 to TRBJ2-5, with 11 bases matching TRBD2. The J call may be in error: the DNA end matches TRBJ2-1 better. Germline lookup yields CDR1 DFQATT and CDR2 SNEGSKA (reference sequence). There are 14 residues in the CDR3. CDR3 protein: CSARGLAGTNEQFF. CDR3 DNA sequence: TGCAGTGCTAGAGGACTAGCGGGAACCAATGAGCAGTTCTTC.